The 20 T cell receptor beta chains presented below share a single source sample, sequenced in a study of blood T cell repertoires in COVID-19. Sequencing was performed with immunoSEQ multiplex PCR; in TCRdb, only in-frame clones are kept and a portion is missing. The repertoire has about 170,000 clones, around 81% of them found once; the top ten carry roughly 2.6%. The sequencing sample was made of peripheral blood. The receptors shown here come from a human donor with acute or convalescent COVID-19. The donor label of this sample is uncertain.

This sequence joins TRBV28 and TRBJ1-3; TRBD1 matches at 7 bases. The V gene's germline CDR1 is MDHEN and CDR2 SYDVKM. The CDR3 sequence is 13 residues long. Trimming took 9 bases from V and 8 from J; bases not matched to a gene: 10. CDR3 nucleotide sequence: TGTGCCAGTGTAGACAGGGACGTTGACACCATATATTTT. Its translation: CASVDRDVDTIYF.

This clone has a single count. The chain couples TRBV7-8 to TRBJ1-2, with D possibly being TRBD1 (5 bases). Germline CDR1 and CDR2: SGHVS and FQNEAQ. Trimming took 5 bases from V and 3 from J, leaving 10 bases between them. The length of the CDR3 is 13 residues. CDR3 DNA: TGTGCCAGCAGCGACGGGGGGTACTATGGCTACACCTTC. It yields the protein CASSDGGYYGYTF.

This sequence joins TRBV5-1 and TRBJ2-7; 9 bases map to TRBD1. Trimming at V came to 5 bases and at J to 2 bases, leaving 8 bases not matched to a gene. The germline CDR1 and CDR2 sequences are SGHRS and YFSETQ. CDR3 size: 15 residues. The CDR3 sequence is CASRLPGQGPYEQYF. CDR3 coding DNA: TGCGCCAGCAGATTACCGGGACAGGGCCCCTACGAGCAGTACTTC.

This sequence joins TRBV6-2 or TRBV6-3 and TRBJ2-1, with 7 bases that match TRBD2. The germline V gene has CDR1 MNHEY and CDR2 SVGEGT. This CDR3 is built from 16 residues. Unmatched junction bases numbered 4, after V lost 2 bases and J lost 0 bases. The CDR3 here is CASSYERGGSYNEQFF. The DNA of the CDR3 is TGTGCCAGCAGTTACGAGCGCGGGGGCTCCTACAATGAGCAGTTCTTC.

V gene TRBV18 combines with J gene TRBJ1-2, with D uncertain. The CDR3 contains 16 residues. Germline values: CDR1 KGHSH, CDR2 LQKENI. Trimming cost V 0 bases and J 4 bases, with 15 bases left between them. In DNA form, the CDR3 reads TGTGCCAGCTCACCACCGTTACCCCTTATCGGCTATGGCTACACCTTC. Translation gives CASSPPLPLIGYGYTF.

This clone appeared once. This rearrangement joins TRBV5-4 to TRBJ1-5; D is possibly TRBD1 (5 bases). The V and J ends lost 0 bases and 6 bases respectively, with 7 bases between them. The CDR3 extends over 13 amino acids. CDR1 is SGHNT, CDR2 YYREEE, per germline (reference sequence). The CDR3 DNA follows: TGTGCCAGCAGCTTGGACAGGACTCAGCCCCAGCATTTT. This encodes CASSLDRTQPQHF.

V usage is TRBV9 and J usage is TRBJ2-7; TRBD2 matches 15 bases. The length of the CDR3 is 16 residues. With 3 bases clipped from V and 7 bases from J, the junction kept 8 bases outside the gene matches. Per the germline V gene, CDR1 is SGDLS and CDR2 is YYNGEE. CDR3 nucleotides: TGTGCCAGCAGCGATGGACTAGCGGGAGGGCCGAAAGAGCAGTACTTC. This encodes CASSDGLAGGPKEQYF.

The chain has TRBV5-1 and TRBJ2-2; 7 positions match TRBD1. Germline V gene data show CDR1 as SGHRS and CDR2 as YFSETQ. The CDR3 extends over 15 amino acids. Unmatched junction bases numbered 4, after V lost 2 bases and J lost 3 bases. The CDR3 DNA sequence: TGCGCCAGCAGCTTAGGACAGGTATACACCGGGGAGCTGTTTTTT. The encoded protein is CASSLGQVYTGELFF.

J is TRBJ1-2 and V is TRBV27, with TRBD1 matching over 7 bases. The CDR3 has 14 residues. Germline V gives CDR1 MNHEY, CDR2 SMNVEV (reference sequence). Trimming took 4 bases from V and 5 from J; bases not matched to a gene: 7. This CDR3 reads CASSSPGQSYGYTF. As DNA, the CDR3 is TGTGCCAGCAGTTCCCCGGGACAGTCATATGGCTACACCTTC.

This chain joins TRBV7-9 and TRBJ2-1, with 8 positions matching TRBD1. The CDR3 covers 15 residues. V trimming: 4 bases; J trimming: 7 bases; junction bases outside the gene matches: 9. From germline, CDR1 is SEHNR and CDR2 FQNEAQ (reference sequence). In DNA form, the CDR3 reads TGTGCCAGCAGCTCCGGGACAGGACTACAAAATGAGCAGTTCTTC. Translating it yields CASSSGTGLQNEQFF.

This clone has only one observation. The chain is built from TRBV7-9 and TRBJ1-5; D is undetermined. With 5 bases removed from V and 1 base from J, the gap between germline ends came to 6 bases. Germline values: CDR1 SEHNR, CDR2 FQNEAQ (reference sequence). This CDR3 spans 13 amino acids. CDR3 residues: CASSQSSNQPQHF. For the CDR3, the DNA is TGTGCCAGCAGCCAAAGCAGCAATCAGCCCCAGCATTTT.

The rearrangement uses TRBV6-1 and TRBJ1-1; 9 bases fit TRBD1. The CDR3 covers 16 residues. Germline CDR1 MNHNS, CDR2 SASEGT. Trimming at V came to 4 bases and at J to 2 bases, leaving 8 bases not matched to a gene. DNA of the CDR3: TGTGCCAGCAGTGGAGGGACAGGGAGAGGAAACACTGAAGCTTTCTTT. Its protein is CASSGGTGRGNTEAFF.

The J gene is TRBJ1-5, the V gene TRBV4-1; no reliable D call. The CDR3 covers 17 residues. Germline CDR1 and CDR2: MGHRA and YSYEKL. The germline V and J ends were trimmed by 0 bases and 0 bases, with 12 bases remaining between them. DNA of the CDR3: TGCGCCAGCAGCCAAGAAGCGACCGATTTTAGCAATCAGCCCCAGCATTTT. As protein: CASSQEATDFSNQPQHF.

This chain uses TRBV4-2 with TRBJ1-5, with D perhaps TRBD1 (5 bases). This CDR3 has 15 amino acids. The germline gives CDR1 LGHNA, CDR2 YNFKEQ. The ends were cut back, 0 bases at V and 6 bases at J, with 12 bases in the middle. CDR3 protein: CASSQEGGKFQPQHF. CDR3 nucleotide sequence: TGTGCCAGCAGCCAAGAGGGGGGAAAGTTTCAGCCCCAGCATTTT.

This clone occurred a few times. The CDR3 sequence: CASSYETGSYEQYF. CDR3 DNA: TGTGCCAGCAGTTACGAGACAGGGTCCTACGAGCAGTACTTC. V gene TRBV6-2 or TRBV6-3 combines with J gene TRBJ2-7, with 7 bases fitting TRBD1. The CDR3 sequence is 14 residues long. V was clipped by 2 bases and J by 1 base; unmatched bases: 2. From germline, CDR1 is MNHEY and CDR2 SVGEGT.

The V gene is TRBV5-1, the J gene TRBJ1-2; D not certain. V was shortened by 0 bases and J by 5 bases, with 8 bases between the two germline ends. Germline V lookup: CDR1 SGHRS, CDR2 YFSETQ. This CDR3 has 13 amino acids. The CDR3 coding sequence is TGCGCCAGCAGCTTGGATGGGAGATATGGCTACACCTTC. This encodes CASSLDGRYGYTF.

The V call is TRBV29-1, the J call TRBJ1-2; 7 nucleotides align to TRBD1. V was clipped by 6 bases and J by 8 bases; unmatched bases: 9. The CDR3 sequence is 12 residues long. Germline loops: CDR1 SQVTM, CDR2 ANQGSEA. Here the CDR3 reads CSVSDREEGYTF. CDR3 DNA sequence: TGCAGCGTCTCCGACAGGGAAGAGGGCTACACCTTC.

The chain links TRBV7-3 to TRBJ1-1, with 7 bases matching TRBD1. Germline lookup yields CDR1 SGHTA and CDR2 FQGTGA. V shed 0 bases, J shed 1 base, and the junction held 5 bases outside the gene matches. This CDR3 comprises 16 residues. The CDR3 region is CASSLTANRGNTEAFF. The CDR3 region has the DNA TGTGCCAGCAGCTTAACTGCCAACAGGGGGAACACTGAAGCTTTCTTT.

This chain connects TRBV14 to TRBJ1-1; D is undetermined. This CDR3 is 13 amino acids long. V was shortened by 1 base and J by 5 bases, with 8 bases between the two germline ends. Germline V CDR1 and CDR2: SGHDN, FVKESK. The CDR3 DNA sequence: TGTGCCAGCAGCCAAGTTCGGTTGACTGAAGCTTTCTTT. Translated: CASSQVRLTEAFF.

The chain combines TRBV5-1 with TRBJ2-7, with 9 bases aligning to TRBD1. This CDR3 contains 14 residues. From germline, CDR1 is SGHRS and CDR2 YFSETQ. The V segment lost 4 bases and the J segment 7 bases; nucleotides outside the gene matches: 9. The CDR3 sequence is CASSPDRGSWEQYF. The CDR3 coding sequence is TGCGCCAGCAGCCCCGACAGGGGGTCTTGGGAGCAGTACTTC.